Following are 11 T cell receptor beta chains from one sample sequenced in a study of blood T cell repertoires in COVID-19. The assay was immunoSEQ multiplex PCR, and TCRdb's table has in-frame clones only and misses some. The sample lists around 65,000 clones, 76% occurring once. The sample consisted of peripheral blood. These receptors were obtained from a woman in her forties or fifties with active or convalescent COVID-19.

The CDR3 coding sequence is TGTGCCAGCAGCTTAGCATACGGGAGGGATTCCAACGAGCAGTACTTC. This gives the protein CASSLAYGRDSNEQYF. V is TRBV7-8 and J is TRBJ2-7; the match to TRBD2 covers 8 bases. Looked up from germline, CDR1 is SGHVS and CDR2 is FQNEAQ. The CDR3 is 16 residues long. The V segment lost 0 bases and the J segment 5 bases; nucleotides outside the gene matches: 9.

This chain connects TRBV7-2 to TRBJ2-5; tentatively, D is TRBD1 (6 bases). Germline CDR1 is SGHTA and CDR2 is FQGNSA. Trimming removed 5 bases from V and 1 base from J, with 11 bases in between. The CDR3 covers 14 residues. CDR3: CASSDWDTQETQYF. Written as DNA, the CDR3 is TGTGCCAGCAGCGATTGGGACACCCAAGAGACCCAGTACTTC.

This chain connects TRBV7-8 to TRBJ2-5, with a tentative D call TRBD2 (7 bases). Germline loops: CDR1 SGHVS, CDR2 FQNEAQ. This CDR3 has 13 residues. Trimming pared 5 bases from V and 5 bases from J, leaving 12 bases between. CDR3 region: CASSPGGRETQYF. The CDR3 DNA sequence: TGTGCCAGCAGCCCCGGGGGGCGGGAGACCCAGTACTTC.

The V call is TRBV4-3, the J call TRBJ2-2; 7 nucleotides line up with TRBD2. After removal of 4 bases from V and 4 bases from J, the junction contained 9 bases not matched to a gene. This CDR3 is built from 16 residues. Germline V CDR1 and CDR2: LGHNA, YSLEER. The CDR3 here is CASSLLGAGATGELFF. CDR3 nucleotide sequence: TGCGCCAGCAGCCTCCTCGGGGCGGGAGCCACCGGGGAGCTGTTTTTT.

The V call is TRBV7-2, the J call TRBJ2-2, with unresolved D. This CDR3 contains 12 residues. Trimming removed 5 bases at V and 6 bases at J, with 7 bases between. CDR1 is SGHTA and CDR2 is FQGNSA in the germline V gene. The CDR3 DNA reads TGTGCCAGCAGCCCCTCTGCCGGGGAGCTGTTTTTT. It yields the protein CASSPSAGELFF.

For the CDR3, the DNA is TGTGCCAGCTCACCACGACAGGGGGCGAACACTGAAGCTTTCTTT. It yields the protein CASSPRQGANTEAFF. The V gene is TRBV18, the J gene TRBJ1-1; 10 nucleotides line up with TRBD1. There are 15 residues in the CDR3. Trimming removed 1 base from V and 1 base from J; junction bases left unmatched: 0. The germline V gene encodes CDR1 KGHSH and CDR2 LQKENI.

This clone was recorded a few times. The CDR3 here is CASSARQGEHSLAFF. The CDR3 DNA reads as TGTGCCAGCAGTGCCAGACAGGGAGAACATAGTTTAGCTTTCTTT. The chain has TRBV2 and TRBJ1-1; 7 bases agree with TRBD1. The CDR3 sequence is 15 residues long. CDR1 is SNHLY, CDR2 FYNNEI, per germline. V dropped 4 bases and J dropped 10; count of bases not matched to a gene: 15.

The gene calls are TRBV6-5 and TRBJ1-5, with a possible D match to TRBD1 (5 bases). Germline V gene data show CDR1 as MNHEY and CDR2 as SVGAGI. The ends were cut back, 7 bases at V and 12 bases at J, with 16 bases in the middle. This CDR3 comprises 12 residues. CDR3 residues: CASTRNADIQHF. CDR3 nucleotides: TGTGCCAGCACGAGGAACGCGGACATCCAGCATTTT.

V and J are TRBV5-1 and TRBJ2-7; D is perhaps TRBD2 (6 bases). V was shortened by 7 bases and J by 4 bases, with 15 bases between the two germline ends. Germline values: CDR1 SGHRS, CDR2 YFSETQ. The CDR3 is 13 amino acids. CDR3 DNA: TGCGCCAGCTCTCCGGACGGGGGATACGAGCAGTACTTC. Translating it yields CASSPDGGYEQYF.

V is TRBV6-5 and J is TRBJ1-2; D possibly corresponds to TRBD1 (5 bases). From germline, CDR1 is MNHEY and CDR2 SVGAGI. This CDR3 region has 13 residues. The V gene lost 2 bases and the J gene lost 4 bases, with 8 bases spanning the gap. CDR3 residues: CASSYTGGYGYTF. The CDR3 DNA sequence: TGTGCCAGCAGTTACACCGGGGGCTATGGCTACACCTTC.

This clone was seen only a few times. This chain links TRBV28 with TRBJ1-5, with TRBD1 identical over 9 bases. Germline-derived CDR1 and CDR2 are MDHEN and SYDVKM. After removal of 7 bases from V and 1 base from J, the junction contained 5 bases not matched to a gene. There are 15 residues in the CDR3. This chain's CDR3 is CASTPTGGSNQPQHF. The CDR3 DNA is TGTGCCAGCACTCCCACAGGGGGCAGCAATCAGCCCCAGCATTTT.